This TCR beta chain was captured in a study of T cell responses to AZD1222 COVID-19 vaccine. The protocol was immunoSEQ multiplex PCR, while the TCRdb copy is restricted to in-frame clones and leaves out a portion. The table records 150,000 or so clones, roughly nine tenths of them present only once. The receptor's source is an adult in good health. This specimen was peripheral blood, taken on day 0 of AZD1222 vaccination.

This CDR3 reads CASSYGVNKIYEQYF. In DNA form, the CDR3 reads TGTGCCAGCAGTTACGGGGTGAACAAGATCTACGAGCAGTACTTC. This sequence joins TRBV6-5 and TRBJ2-7; D unclear. The CDR3 extends over 15 amino acids. The ends were cut back, 2 bases at V and 3 bases at J, with 14 bases in the middle. Germline assignment: CDR1 MNHEY and CDR2 SVGAGI.